This T cell receptor beta chain was captured in a study of blood T cell repertoires in COVID-19. Study summary: Whether acute or convalescent, the COVID-19 samples came from the United States, Italy and Spain. PBMCs, B-cell-depleted T cells, or T cells were the source of the cDNA or gDNA that made up the material.

V shed 6 bases, J shed 5 bases, and the junction held 6 bases outside the gene matches. CDR1 is SEHNR and CDR2 is FQNEAQ in the germline V gene (reference sequence). The CDR3 is 13 residues long. Study processing details: The assay estimated nucleated cells by amplifying reference gene primers. Assay used: immunoSEQ multiplex PCR; TCRdb lists only in-frame clones, some missing. V and J calls and clone size come straight from that table; D and trimming were deduced from the DNA. This table holds approximately 300,000 clones, 75% to 90% found once. This chain connects TRBV7-9 to TRBJ2-7; 8 nucleotides line up with TRBD1. The sample comprised peripheral blood. This sequence was found in a woman in her forties or fifties who had recovered from COVID-19. The CDR3, as DNA: TGTGCCAGCAGTCCGACAGGGGCCCACGAGCAGTACTTC. The encoded protein is CASSPTGAHEQYF.